Below, 29 T cell receptor beta chains from the same sample are listed, as sequenced in a study of T cell repertoires in cytomegalovirus infection. Each CDR3 protein gets one entry after TCRdb re-called the reads with MiXCR. Of hundreds of thousands of distinct CDR3 sequences in the sample, roughly 46% were seen once. No antigen has been assigned to these receptors. This specimen consisted of cultured PBMCs, obtained from culture after CMV antigen stimulation. Receptor source: a human donor in good health (CMV status not recorded). Some clones in this sample may be carry-over from other donors' samples.

The rearrangement uses TRBV27 and TRBJ2-1, with TRBD2 identical over 10 bases. This CDR3 contains 15 residues. Trimming cost V 4 bases and J 5 bases; bases outside gene matches: 5. The germline gives CDR1 MNHEY, CDR2 SMNVEV (reference sequence). The CDR3 sequence is CASSSGGLAHNEQFF. The CDR3 nucleotides are TGTGCCAGCAGTTCGGGGGGACTAGCGCACAATGAGCAGTTCTTC.

The rearrangement joins TRBV7-2 to TRBJ1-5; D possibly corresponds to TRBD1 (5 bases). The ends were cut back, 1 base at V and 5 bases at J, with 9 bases in the middle. There are 14 residues in the CDR3. Germline CDR1 is SGHTA and CDR2 is FQGNSA. The CDR3 DNA follows: TGTGCCAGCAGCTTAGAGTCCAGGGATCAGCCCCAGCATTTT. The encoded protein is CASSLESRDQPQHF. The variable domain in full, completed from reference TRBV7-2 and TRBJ1-5, reads GAGVSQSPSNKVTEKGKDVELRCDPISGHTALYWYRQSLGQGLEFLIYFQGNSAPDKSGLPSDRFSAERTGGSVSTLTIQRTQQEDSAVYLCASSLESRDQPQHFGDGTRLSIL.

This clonotype appeared a few times. V is TRBV7-2 and J is TRBJ2-7; D is possibly TRBD2 (5 bases). Trimming shortened V by 5 bases and J by 7 bases, and 15 bases separated the two germline ends. The germline V gene encodes CDR1 SGHTA and CDR2 FQGNSA. The CDR3 has 13 amino acids. The CDR3 here is CASSPTTYQEQYF. CDR3 nucleotide sequence: TGTGCCAGCAGCCCGACTACCTATCAGGAGCAGTACTTC.

The chain employs TRBV12-3 or TRBV12-4 and TRBJ2-1; no firm D call. The CDR3 length is 13 residues. Deletions cut 3 bases from V and 9 bases from J, with 12 bases between. CDR3 region: CASSFVVGFEQFF. DNA of the CDR3: TGTGCCAGCAGTTTTGTGGTCGGGTTTGAGCAGTTCTTC.

The chain uses TRBV19 and TRBJ2-1; the match to TRBD2 covers 9 bases. Germline trimming cut 1 base from V and 8 bases from J; bases unmatched to any gene: 9. The CDR3 contains 16 residues. CDR1 is LNHDA, CDR2 SQIVND, per germline (reference sequence). This chain's CDR3 is CASSIALTSGLDEQFF. CDR3 bases: TGTGCCAGTAGTATAGCCCTGACTAGCGGACTCGATGAGCAGTTCTTC.

V usage is TRBV18 and J usage is TRBJ1-3; tentative D call: TRBD1 (5 bases). Germline V gene sequence: CDR1 KGHSH, CDR2 LQKENI. CDR3 length: 16 amino acids. V was trimmed by 2 bases and J by 0 bases, leaving 11 bases between them. The CDR3, as DNA: TGTGCCAGCTCACCAGTGGGGCGTAACTCTGGAAACACCATATATTTT. This codes for CASSPVGRNSGNTIYF.

This sequence joins TRBV20-1 and TRBJ2-3, with TRBD2 as a possible D gene (6 bases). Trimming cost V 1 base and J 4 bases, with 18 bases left between them. This CDR3 is built from 16 residues. Germline values: CDR1 DFQATT, CDR2 SNEGSKA (reference sequence). The CDR3 here is CSARGVRGLASDTQYF. The CDR3 nucleotides are TGCAGTGCTAGAGGCGTACGGGGGTTAGCATCAGATACGCAGTATTTT.

This clonotype was recorded a few times. This chain connects TRBV10-3 to TRBJ1-6; possibly TRBD1 for D (5 bases). Trimming stripped 3 bases from V and 7 bases from J, with 10 bases between. Looked up from germline, CDR1 is ENHRY and CDR2 is SYGVKD. This CDR3 has 14 amino acids. The CDR3 spells CAISDSEGNSPLHF. The CDR3 nucleotides are TGTGCCATCAGTGATAGTGAGGGGAATTCACCCCTCCACTTT.

This clonotype was seen just once. The rearrangement joins TRBV12-3 or TRBV12-4 to TRBJ1-2; tentatively, D is TRBD1 (5 bases). The CDR3 has 13 amino acids. With 8 bases removed from V and 6 bases from J, the gap between germline ends came to 16 bases. The CDR3 is CASWGTGGNGYTF. CDR3 bases: TGTGCCAGCTGGGGGACCGGGGGAAATGGCTACACCTTC.

The chain recombines TRBV10-3 with TRBJ2-7; 11 bases align to TRBD2. The V segment lost 2 bases and the J segment 5 bases; nucleotides outside the gene matches: 5. Germline V CDR1 and CDR2: ENHRY, SYGVKD. The CDR3 sequence is 15 residues long. The CDR3, as DNA: TGTGCCATCAGTGAGCTAGCGGGAGGACAAAACGAGCAGTACTTC. This encodes CAISELAGGQNEQYF.

V gene TRBV5-4 combines with J gene TRBJ2-2; TRBD2 might be the D (5 bases). Trimming stripped 4 bases from V and 4 bases from J, with 11 bases between. The CDR3 consists of 14 residues. The V gene's germline CDR1 is SGHNT and CDR2 YYREEE (reference sequence). DNA for the CDR3: TGTGCCAGCAGCCCCCCGGGGAGCACCGGGGAGCTGTTTTTT. Residues: CASSPPGSTGELFF.

The chain joins TRBV7-2 to TRBJ1-2; the match to TRBD1 covers 10 bases. Per the germline V gene, CDR1 is SGHTA and CDR2 is FQGNSA. V was pared by 1 base and J by 6 bases, with 5 bases of the junction left unmatched. The CDR3 length is 15 residues. In nucleotides, the CDR3 is TGTGCCAGCAGCTTAGAAATCGGACAGGGGGATGGCTACACCTTC. Its protein product is CASSLEIGQGDGYTF.

This clonotype has just a few counts. The V call is TRBV6-1, the J call TRBJ2-7; tentative D call: TRBD1 (5 bases). V lost 7 bases and J lost 3, with 10 bases in between. Germline CDR1 is MNHNS and CDR2 is SASEGT. The CDR3 is 12 amino acids. The CDR3 sequence: CASTDDSYEQYF. CDR3 DNA sequence: TGTGCCAGCACCGATGACAGCTACGAGCAGTACTTC.

This clonotype was observed a few times. V is TRBV4-1 and J is TRBJ2-5, with a weak D call TRBD2 (6 bases). The CDR3 sequence is 14 residues long. With 4 bases removed from V and 5 bases from J, the gap between germline ends came to 14 bases. Germline CDR1 MGHRA, CDR2 YSYEKL. CDR3 protein: CASSRDGSGETQYF. The CDR3 region has the DNA TGCGCCAGCAGCCGCGACGGGAGCGGGGAGACCCAGTACTTC.

The V gene is TRBV12-3 or TRBV12-4, the J gene TRBJ2-5; 7 bases are shared with TRBD1. V gave up 5 bases and J gave up 7 bases; unmatched junction bases: 7. The CDR3 has 13 amino acids. CDR3 in amino acids: CASSTQGWGTQYF. CDR3 nucleotides: TGTGCCAGCAGTACACAGGGGTGGGGGACCCAGTACTTC.

This clonotype was found once. The chain uses TRBV7-4 and TRBJ1-2; D may be TRBD1 (5 bases). Germline V lookup: CDR1 SGHVT, CDR2 SQSDAQ. The V gene lost 6 bases and the J gene lost 4 bases, with 18 bases spanning the gap. CDR3 length: 15 residues. In DNA form, the CDR3 reads TGTGCCAGCAGTAGACCGGGACTAAACATCTATGGCTACACCTTC. Translation: CASSRPGLNIYGYTF. Full variable domain (remainder filled in from reference TRBV7-4 and TRBJ1-2): GAGVSQSPRYKVAKRGRDVALRCDSISGHVTLYWYRQTLGQGSEVLTYSQSDAQRDKSGRPSGRFSAERPERSVSTLKIQRTEQGDSAVYLCASSRPGLNIYGYTFGSGTRLTVV.

This clonotype appeared many times. The rearrangement joins TRBV7-2 to TRBJ2-1; no reliable D call. The germline CDR1 and CDR2 sequences are SGHTA and FQGNSA. CDR3 size: 14 residues. The V gene lost 11 bases and the J gene lost 6 bases, with 20 bases spanning the gap. The DNA of the CDR3 is TGTGCCGGGAAATTCCAGCCCTCCAGCAATGAGCAGTTCTTC. It specifies CAGKFQPSSNEQFF.

This chain links TRBV2 with TRBJ2-1, with D perhaps matching TRBD2 (5 bases). The CDR3 extends over 18 amino acids. V lost 5 bases and J 5 bases, leaving 25 bases between the germline ends. CDR1 is SNHLY, CDR2 FYNNEI, per germline. The CDR3 DNA reads TGTGCCAGCAGTCCTCTGGACCCGATAGCGAGGGCGGACAATGAGCAGTTCTTC. Protein product: CASSPLDPIARADNEQFF.

This clonotype was detected many times. The CDR3 loop reads CASSLAVSYEQYF. The CDR3 DNA reads as TGTGCCAGCAGCTTAGCCGTGTCCTACGAGCAGTACTTC. The chain couples TRBV7-2 to TRBJ2-7, with D unresolved. Per the germline V gene, CDR1 is SGHTA and CDR2 is FQGNSA. This CDR3 region has 13 residues. V was shortened by 0 bases and J by 1 base, with 4 bases between the two germline ends.

This chain joins TRBV19 and TRBJ2-1; maybe TRBD1 (6 bases). This CDR3 spans 13 amino acids. Trimming removed 5 bases from V and 6 bases from J, with 11 bases in between. Germline CDR1 is LNHDA and CDR2 is SQIVND (reference sequence). This chain's CDR3 is CASSWDISNEQFF. The DNA for the CDR3 is TGTGCCAGTAGTTGGGACATTTCCAATGAGCAGTTCTTC.

The rearrangement joins TRBV11-2 to TRBJ2-4; D possibly corresponds to TRBD2 (5 bases). V gave up 4 bases and J gave up 7 bases, with 23 bases separating them. Germline CDR1 reads SGHAT; CDR2 reads FQNNGV. The CDR3 totals 17 residues. The CDR3 is CASSSFTGYPSYNIQYF. CDR3 coding DNA: TGTGCCAGCAGCTCCTTCACGGGATATCCATCATACAACATTCAGTACTTC.

This chain uses TRBV19 with TRBJ2-1, with TRBD2 identical over 16 bases. Germline-derived CDR1 and CDR2 are LNHDA and SQIVND (reference sequence). This CDR3 contains 17 residues. Germline trimming cut 7 bases from V and 4 bases from J; bases unmatched to any gene: 7. The CDR3 DNA sequence: TGTGCCAGTACCCCCCCGGGACTAGCGGGAGGGTACAATGAGCAGTTCTTC. Translated, it gives CASTPPGLAGGYNEQFF. Supplemented by reference TRBV19 and TRBJ2-1, the full variable domain reads DGGITQSPKYLFRKEGQNVTLSCEQNLNHDAMYWYRQDPGQGLRLIYYSQIVNDFQKGDIAEGYSVSREKKESFPLTVTSAQKNPTAFYLCASTPPGLAGGYNEQFFGPGTRLTVL.

Remarks on this clonotype: This may come from a read error, since a much larger clone is one base off. The chain employs TRBV7-2 and TRBJ2-3; possibly TRBD1 or TRBD2 for D (6 bases each). CDR3 length: 15 amino acids. V was pared by 6 bases and J by 0 bases, with 13 bases between. The germline V gene has CDR1 SGHTA and CDR2 FQGNSA. The CDR3 here is CASRFQGTSTDTQYF. In nucleotides, the CDR3 is TGTGCCAGCAGGTTTCAGGGGACTAGCACAGATACGCAGTATTTT. The whole variable domain, remainder taken from reference TRBV7-2 and TRBJ2-3, is GAGVSQSPSNKVTEKGKDVELRCDPISGHTALYWYRQSLGQGLEFLIYFQGNSAPDKSGLPSDRFSAERTGGSVSTLTIQRTQQEDSAVYLCASRFQGTSTDTQYFGPGTRLTVL.

This clonotype has a handful of counts. The rearrangement joins TRBV5-6 to TRBJ2-3; unclear D gene. Trimming stripped 3 bases from V and 1 base from J, with 12 bases between. This CDR3 contains 15 residues. Germline values: CDR1 SGHDT, CDR2 YYEEEE. The CDR3 bases are TGTGCCAGCAGCTCCAAGGGTGTAGGCACAGATACGCAGTATTTT. Translated: CASSSKGVGTDTQYF. The complete variable domain, with remaining parts taken from reference TRBV5-6 and TRBJ2-3, reads DAGVTQSPTHLIKTRGQQVTLRCSPKSGHDTVSWYQQALGQGPQFIFQYYEEEERQRGNFPDRFSGHQFPNYSSELNVNALLLGDSALYLCASSSKGVGTDTQYFGPGTRLTVL.

The V gene is TRBV12-3 or TRBV12-4, the J gene TRBJ2-7; TRBD1 might be the D (8 bases). CDR3 length: 15 amino acids. Trimming cost V 6 bases and J 2 bases, with 17 bases left between them. The CDR3 DNA is TGTGCCAGCAGCCCGGGAGGACAGGGAACCTACGAGCAGTACTTC. It yields the protein CASSPGGQGTYEQYF.

This clonotype was seen only a few times. The CDR3 DNA reads as TGTGCCAGCAGCTCCTTGGGGGCGAGGTACGAGCAGTACTTC. Amino acid sequence: CASSSLGARYEQYF. The chain is built from TRBV7-2 and TRBJ2-7, with a weak D call TRBD1 (6 bases). Trimming shortened V by 4 bases and J by 4 bases, and 14 bases separated the two germline ends. The CDR3 totals 14 residues. Looked up from germline, CDR1 is SGHTA and CDR2 is FQGNSA.

Turning to this clonotype: Germline and junction disagree at one end, which may indicate a read error. The chain links TRBV7-4 to TRBJ1-6; TRBD1 is a possible D gene (5 bases). CDR3 size: 13 residues. Germline V gene sequence: CDR1 SGHVT, CDR2 SQSDAQ. CDR3 protein: CASSDPGDSTLHF. The CDR3 DNA reads TGTGCCAGCAGCGATCCGGGGGATTCAACCCTCCACTTT.

This clonotype was counted only a few times. The chain employs TRBV10-3 and TRBJ2-3, with 8 nucleotides matching TRBD2. Germline CDR1 and CDR2: ENHRY and SYGVKD. V lost 6 bases to trimming and J lost 1 base; unmatched junction nucleotides: 12. This CDR3 spans 17 amino acids. In DNA form, the CDR3 reads TGTGCCATCAGCCCGAGGAGCGGGAGTGACGGCACAGATACGCAGTATTTT. Its protein product is CAISPRSGSDGTDTQYF.

The chain has TRBV2 and TRBJ2-1, with D unresolved. Trimming removed 4 bases at V and 0 bases at J, with 7 bases between. The CDR3 spans 14 residues. The germline V gene encodes CDR1 SNHLY and CDR2 FYNNEI. The CDR3 DNA is TGTGCCAGCAGTGGGCAGAGCTCCTACAATGAGCAGTTCTTC. This gives the protein CASSGQSSYNEQFF. The full variable domain, rest sourced from reference TRBV2 and TRBJ2-1, is EPEVTQTPSHQVTQMGQEVILRCVPISNHLYFYWYRQILGQKVEFLVSFYNNEISEKSEIFDDQFSVERPDGSNFTLKIRSTKLEDSAMYFCASSGQSSYNEQFFGPGTRLTVL.